Below, one T cell receptor (beta chain) is given with its context. Its antigen is unknown. The assay was immunoSEQ multiplex PCR, and TCRdb's table has in-frame clones only and misses some. The table lists under 850,000 clones, roughly 72% of them singletons. The entry originates in a study of shared clonotypes between healthy human individuals. Study-wide results and limits: Sampling covered nothing but blood. Tissue TCR repertoires likely differ from those found in blood.

Subsets obtained from CD4+ cells comprised CD45RA+ naive and CD45RA-negative memory cells. Trimming took 6 bases from V and 6 from J, leaving 11 bases between them. CDR1 and CDR2 from the germline V gene are MNHNS and SASEGT. The CDR3 consists of 13 residues. Sequencing was carried out using memory CD4+ T cells sorted from blood. The subset here: CD45RA-negative fraction. The chain carries TRBV6-1 and TRBJ2-2, with D possibly being TRBD1 (6 bases). The receptor's source is a woman under 40 in good health. The CDR3 region has the DNA TGTGCCAGCAGCGACAGGTGGCCCGGGGAGCTGTTTTTT. This gives the protein CASSDRWPGELFF.